The clone carrying this T cell receptor (beta chain) has at least ten counts. Its antigen remains unidentified. This library used around 0.4 ug RNA and molecular barcoded adaptors spanning alpha/delta and beta/gamma chains. TCRdb re-analysed the reads in MiXCR, keeping a single row per CDR3 protein. The sample gives 25,000 or so distinct CDR3 sequences, under 25% of which show up once; about 17% is in the top ten. These data are taken from a study of read filtering for tumor transcriptome and immune sequencing. Background on the study: Revised staging placed roughly eight patients in R-ISS I, 15 to 20 in II, more than 5 in III.

Overall study findings and caveats: About 80% of IR-seq clonotypes had a single read, yet these held roughly 3.7% of reads.

This TCR derives from a donor older than 35 with multiple myeloma. Sequences were obtained from a population of CD138-negative cells sorted from bone marrow.

This chain's CDR3 is CASNLQGTDTQYF. In nucleotides, the CDR3 is TGTGCCAGCAACCTACAGGGTACAGATACGCAGTATTTT. The chain links TRBV27 to TRBJ2-3, with D maybe TRBD1 (6 bases). Germline loops: CDR1 MNHEY, CDR2 SMNVEV (reference sequence). Deletions cut 7 bases from V and 3 bases from J, with 11 bases between. This CDR3 is 13 amino acids long.